Each of the 18 T cell receptor beta chains below was sequenced from the same sample in a study of response to subunit inactivated influenza vaccine. MiXCR, applied by TCRdb to the RT-PCR reads, yields one record per CDR3 protein. The repertoire holds hundreds of thousands of distinct CDR3 sequences, with approximately 15% as singletons. The source was PBMCs from blood, collected around 14 days before vaccination. The receptors originated from a man aged 50-60 years who received an inactivated influenza vaccine.

The chain links TRBV28 to TRBJ1-5; no firm D call. V dropped 5 bases and J dropped 4 bases, with 24 bases sitting between them. The germline V gene has CDR1 MDHEN and CDR2 SYDVKM. CDR3 size: 18 residues. CDR3: CASSLFQNRGWSNQPQHF. In DNA form, the CDR3 reads TGTGCCAGCAGTCTCTTTCAGAACCGCGGATGGTCGAATCAGCCCCAGCATTTT. Combining the CDR3 with reference TRBV28 and TRBJ1-5 gives the whole variable domain DVKVTQSSRYLVKRTGEKVFLECVQDMDHENMFWYRQDPGLGLRLIYFSYDVKMKEKGDIPEGYSVSREKKERFSLILESASTNQTSMYLCASSLFQNRGWSNQPQHFGDGTRLSIL.

This clonotype was seen only a few times. V and J are TRBV10-3 and TRBJ1-2; D unresolved. The CDR3 sequence is 11 residues long. Germline V gives CDR1 ENHRY, CDR2 SYGVKD. The CDR3 nucleotides read TGTGCGTCCAGGAGTAACTATGGCTACACCTTC. It codes for CASRSNYGYTF.

The chain employs TRBV6-5 and TRBJ2-4; 9 nucleotides align to TRBD2. V shed 4 bases, J shed 1 base, and the junction held 5 bases outside the gene matches. The germline gives CDR1 MNHEY, CDR2 SVGAGI. CDR3 length equals 16 residues. The CDR3 protein is CASSLAGGSAKNIQYF. The CDR3 bases are TGTGCCAGCAGTTTGGCGGGAGGGTCCGCCAAAAACATTCAGTACTTC.

The sample holds many counts of this clonotype. The J gene is TRBJ1-2, the V gene TRBV5-4; 7 bases match TRBD1. The V and J ends lost 3 bases and 8 bases, in that order; junction bases with no gene match: 13. Germline loops: CDR1 SGHNT, CDR2 YYREEE (reference sequence). The CDR3 totals 15 residues. CDR3: CASSWDLQGTYGYTF. The CDR3 nucleotides read TGTGCCAGCAGCTGGGATCTACAGGGGACGTACGGCTACACCTTC.

The genes are TRBV12-3 or TRBV12-4 and TRBJ2-7; D gene unclear. With 3 bases removed from V and 5 bases from J, the gap between germline ends came to 11 bases. This CDR3 contains 13 residues. CDR3 sequence: CASSFGRIHEQYF. As DNA, the CDR3 is TGTGCCAGCAGTTTCGGCAGGATCCACGAGCAGTACTTC.

This chain links TRBV6-2 or TRBV6-3 with TRBJ2-2; 11 bases agree with TRBD2. The CDR3 contains 17 residues. Germline V gives CDR1 MNHEY, CDR2 SVGEGT. After removal of 5 bases from V and 6 bases from J, the junction contained 11 bases not matched to a gene. CDR3 sequence: CASSGTSGLWLPGELFF. CDR3 DNA sequence: TGTGCCAGCAGTGGGACTAGCGGCCTTTGGTTACCCGGGGAGCTGTTTTTT.

The chain is built from TRBV14 and TRBJ2-1; TRBD1 or TRBD2 may be the D gene (5 bases each). The V gene lost 0 bases and the J gene lost 8 bases, with 17 bases spanning the gap. This CDR3 has 16 residues. Germline CDR1 is SGHDN and CDR2 is FVKESK. The CDR3 loop is CASSQDRWGWGYEQFF. The CDR3 DNA reads as TGTGCCAGCAGCCAAGATCGGTGGGGGTGGGGGTATGAGCAGTTCTTC.

This clonotype was detected a few times. This rearrangement joins TRBV6-1 to TRBJ1-1; 9 bases fit TRBD1. The germline V gene encodes CDR1 MNHNS and CDR2 SASEGT. The CDR3 covers 14 residues. V shed 5 bases and J 4 bases; nucleotides not matched to a gene: 5. In DNA, the CDR3 is TGTGCCAGCAGTCCGACAGGGGGTAGCACTGAAGCTTTCTTT. Protein product: CASSPTGGSTEAFF.

This clonotype was seen only a few times. The V call is TRBV28, the J call TRBJ2-3; 8 bases map to TRBD2. The CDR3 loop spans 15 amino acids. Per the germline V gene, CDR1 is MDHEN and CDR2 is SYDVKM. After removal of 4 bases from V and 3 bases from J, the junction contained 6 bases not matched to a gene. This CDR3 is CASSSVAGLTDTQYF. The CDR3, as DNA: TGTGCCAGCAGTTCCGTAGCGGGGCTAACAGATACGCAGTATTTT.

The chain has TRBV20-1 and TRBJ2-6; D gene uncertain. Trimming shortened V by 1 base and J by 2 bases, and 3 bases separated the two germline ends. Per germline, CDR1 DFQATT and CDR2 SNEGSKA (reference sequence). This CDR3 contains 13 residues. The CDR3 nucleotides are TGCAGTGCTAGAGGGACTGGGGCCAACGTCCTGACTTTC. Translation gives CSARGTGANVLTF.

This clonotype was picked up a small number of times. V gene TRBV14 combines with J gene TRBJ2-1; 7 bases are shared with TRBD1. Trimming took 0 bases from V and 2 from J; bases not matched to a gene: 13. Germline V gene sequence: CDR1 SGHDN, CDR2 FVKESK. This CDR3 spans 19 amino acids. CDR3 amino acids: CASSQEGTVRTHTYNEQFF. The CDR3 DNA reads TGTGCCAGCAGCCAAGAGGGGACAGTGCGGACCCATACCTACAATGAGCAGTTCTTC.

This sequence joins TRBV6-1 and TRBJ1-2, with 9 positions matching TRBD1. The CDR3 is 16 amino acids. Trimming cost V 6 bases and J 4 bases; bases outside gene matches: 12. The germline gives CDR1 MNHNS, CDR2 SASEGT. The CDR3 is CASSATVTGGTYGYTF. The CDR3 region has the DNA TGTGCCAGCAGCGCGACCGTGACAGGGGGTACCTATGGCTACACCTTC.

In this sample, this clonotype turned up a few times. The V call is TRBV7-2, the J call TRBJ2-4; 7 positions agree with TRBD1. CDR3 length equals 15 residues. Germline V lookup: CDR1 SGHTA, CDR2 FQGNSA. V lost 8 bases to trimming and J lost 0 bases; unmatched junction nucleotides: 7. CDR3 in amino acids: CASSTGALAKNIQYF. The CDR3 nucleotides are TGTGCCAGCTCCACAGGGGCCCTAGCCAAAAACATTCAGTACTTC.

The chain is built from TRBV28 and TRBJ2-4, with TRBD1 identical over 7 bases. V lost 5 bases to trimming and J lost 0 bases; unmatched junction nucleotides: 7. CDR1 and CDR2 (germline): MDHEN, SYDVKM. This CDR3 has 16 amino acids. CDR3 region: CASSPRGRGAKNIQYF. CDR3 in DNA: TGTGCCAGCAGTCCTAGGGGGCGAGGAGCCAAAAACATTCAGTACTTC.

This clonotype was seen only a few times. V and J are TRBV27 and TRBJ2-7; 8 bases match TRBD1. There are 16 residues in the CDR3. CDR1 and CDR2 (germline): MNHEY, SMNVEV (reference sequence). With 4 bases clipped from V and 4 bases from J, the junction kept 12 bases outside the gene matches. CDR3 nucleotides: TGTGCCAGCAGTTCCATACCTCAGGGGGCGGGATACGAGCAGTACTTC. Its translation is CASSSIPQGAGYEQYF.

The chain links TRBV6-5 to TRBJ1-5; tentatively, D is TRBD1 (6 bases). Trimming took 2 bases from V and 2 from J, leaving 13 bases between them. The CDR3 is 16 amino acids. The germline CDR1 and CDR2 sequences are MNHEY and SVGAGI. CDR3 amino acids: CASSYTSQGRNQPQHF. The CDR3 nucleotides read TGTGCCAGCAGTTACACCTCACAGGGACGCAATCAGCCCCAGCATTTT.

The CDR3 nucleotides are TGCGCCAGCAGCCTGGGACAGGGCGAGGACACCGGGGAGCTGTTTTTT. Translation: CASSLGQGEDTGELFF. The chain employs TRBV4-1 and TRBJ2-2; TRBD1 matches 9 bases. Germline-derived CDR1 and CDR2 are MGHRA and YSYEKL. This CDR3 has 16 amino acids. V lost 4 bases, J lost 3 bases, and 6 bases stayed unmatched.

V is TRBV5-6 and J is TRBJ1-1, with unresolved D. V shed 2 bases and J shed 2 bases, with 22 bases lying between them. Per the germline V gene, CDR1 is SGHDT and CDR2 is YYEEEE. The CDR3 is 18 residues long. The CDR3 bases are TGTGCCAGCAGCTTATTGGGAGGAACCCCGTGGCGAAACACTGAAGCTTTCTTT. Amino acid sequence: CASSLLGGTPWRNTEAFF.